This TCR beta chain was identified during a study of T-cell memory formation after mild COVID-19. V lost 5 bases to trimming and J lost 3 bases; unmatched junction nucleotides: 10. The germline V gene has CDR1 KGHSH and CDR2 LQKENI. This CDR3 contains 15 residues. Using its own MiXCR run on the 5' RACE reads, TCRdb lists one record per CDR3 protein. Of under 300,000 distinct CDR3 sequences listed, roughly 10% are singletons. This clonotype showed up just a few times. The chain couples TRBV18 to TRBJ2-7, with 7 bases that match TRBD1. The receptor was derived from a young man who had mild COVID-19 (a few samples of this study predate the infection). Cell type and time point are not known. The specimen was PBMCs or a T cell subset sorted from them (not recorded which). Here the CDR3 DNA reads TGTGCCAGCTCAACGCTCGAGGGGGCTGGCTACGAGCAGTACTTC. Encoded protein: CASSTLEGAGYEQYF.